A single sample is the source of the 19 T cell receptor beta chains below, sequenced in a study of T cell changes during pregnancy in multiple sclerosis. Profiled with immunoSEQ multiplex PCR; TCRdb holds only in-frame clones, not every one. The sample consists of 70,000 to 100,000 clones, about 93% of them appearing once. The sequencing here drew on peripheral blood, taken in the first trimester of pregnancy. Source of these receptors: a female donor with multiple sclerosis, enrolled in a pregnancy study.

The chain combines TRBV2 with TRBJ1-6; the match to TRBD1 covers 7 bases. Trimming cost V 6 bases and J 1 base; bases outside gene matches: 24. This CDR3 has 22 residues. The germline gives CDR1 SNHLY, CDR2 FYNNEI. The CDR3 is CASSRNKRTPTGKSSYNSPLHF. In nucleotides, the CDR3 is TGTGCCAGCAGCCGAAATAAACGGACCCCGACAGGGAAATCGTCCTATAATTCACCCCTCCACTTT.

In nucleotides, the CDR3 is TGTGCCAGCAGCAGCGGACTAGCGGGGGCGGAAGAGACCCAGTACTTC. Translating gives CASSSGLAGAEETQYF. The chain uses TRBV13 and TRBJ2-5; 13 bases match TRBD2. The V gene end was trimmed by 5 bases and the J gene end by 3 bases; junction bases not matched to a gene: 6. CDR1 and CDR2 (germline): PRHDT, FYEKMQ (reference sequence). The CDR3 is made up of 16 amino acids.

The chain links TRBV27 to TRBJ2-3; the D gene is possibly TRBD1 (5 bases). Deletions cut 9 bases from V and 8 bases from J, with 21 bases between. There are 14 residues in the CDR3. From germline, CDR1 is MNHEY and CDR2 SMNVEV (reference sequence). The CDR3 loop is CASKGAAGGATQYF. CDR3 bases: TGTGCCAGTAAAGGGGCGGCAGGTGGGGCTACGCAGTATTTT.

The genes are TRBV10-3 and TRBJ2-2; 7 bases map to TRBD2. This CDR3 is 14 amino acids long. Trimming cost V 8 bases and J 0 bases; bases outside gene matches: 3. Germline-derived CDR1 and CDR2 are ENHRY and SYGVKD. CDR3 protein: CAIGGTTNTGELFF. The CDR3 DNA follows: TGTGCCATCGGAGGGACTACGAACACCGGGGAGCTGTTTTTT.

The chain links TRBV27 to TRBJ1-1, with a weak D call TRBD1 (5 bases). Trimming pared 6 bases from V and 4 bases from J, leaving 15 bases between. Germline values: CDR1 MNHEY, CDR2 SMNVEV (reference sequence). The CDR3 covers 14 residues. This CDR3 reads CASSLQDWGTEAFF. CDR3 nucleotide sequence: TGTGCCAGCAGCTTACAGGACTGGGGCACTGAAGCTTTCTTT.

The J gene is TRBJ2-7, the V gene TRBV6-1, with a possible D match to TRBD1 (5 bases). Germline V gene data show CDR1 as MNHNS and CDR2 as SASEGT. Between the trimmed V and J ends, which lost 10 bases and 5 bases, there was a span of 18 bases. The CDR3 consists of 13 residues. CDR3 residues: CATLPGAVHEQYF. DNA for the CDR3: TGTGCCACTCTGCCTGGGGCAGTCCACGAGCAGTACTTC.

V is TRBV11-2 and J is TRBJ2-3; D remains unclear. V was trimmed by 4 bases and J by 0 bases, leaving 2 bases between them. Germline CDR1 is SGHAT and CDR2 is FQNNGV. This CDR3 region has 12 residues. CDR3 loop: CASSSSTDTQYF. The DNA for the CDR3 is TGTGCCAGCAGCTCTAGCACAGATACGCAGTATTTT.

This clone came up a few times. The chain carries TRBV7-6 and TRBJ2-5, with D perhaps matching TRBD2 (6 bases). Germline V gives CDR1 SGHVS, CDR2 FNYEAQ. With 5 bases removed from V and 5 bases from J, the gap between germline ends came to 15 bases. The CDR3 sequence is 14 residues long. The CDR3 protein is CASSQIGGRETQYF. The CDR3 region has the DNA TGTGCCAGCAGCCAGATTGGAGGGAGGGAGACCCAGTACTTC.

The CDR3 nucleotides read TGTGCCAGCAGTTATATATGGGGGGATGAAAAACTGTTTTTT. Protein product: CASSYIWGDEKLFF. The V call is TRBV6-5, the J call TRBJ1-4, with D possibly TRBD1 on 5 matching bases. CDR3 length: 14 amino acids. Germline V gene lookup returns CDR1 MNHEY and CDR2 SVGAGI. The V end was cut by 3 bases, the J end by 6 bases, with 11 bases between.

The sample holds one count of this clone. J is TRBJ2-3 and V is TRBV7-3; possibly TRBD1 for D (5 bases). This CDR3 has 14 residues. CDR1 SGHTA and CDR2 FQGTGA come from the germline V gene. V lost 5 bases to trimming and J lost 6 bases, with 15 bases between them. CDR3 nucleotides: TGTGCCAGCAGCCAGGACATTAATGGGGATACGCAGTATTTT. This codes for CASSQDINGDTQYF.

DNA for the CDR3: TGTGCCAGCAGCTTATGGGGCGGCAATGAGCAGTTCTTC. It codes for CASSLWGGNEQFF. The chain couples TRBV7-2 to TRBJ2-1, with a tentative D call TRBD1 (5 bases). CDR1 is SGHTA and CDR2 is FQGNSA in the germline V gene. This CDR3 spans 13 amino acids. Trimming left V 2 bases short and J 6 bases short, with 8 bases between.

The chain carries TRBV6-5 and TRBJ1-2; D gene uncertain. V lost 3 bases and J lost 1, with 3 bases in between. Germline assignment: CDR1 MNHEY and CDR2 SVGAGI. The CDR3 is 12 residues long. The CDR3 nucleotides read TGTGCCAGCAGTTATAGTAACTATGGCTACACCTTC. Translation gives CASSYSNYGYTF.

V gene TRBV7-9 combines with J gene TRBJ2-7; a weak D match, TRBD2 (6 bases). V lost 1 base and J lost 9, with 10 bases in between. Looked up from germline, CDR1 is SEHNR and CDR2 is FQNEAQ (reference sequence). This CDR3 spans 12 amino acids. CDR3 nucleotide sequence: TGTGCCAGCAGCTTAGATTTGGGAGGGCAGTACTTC. Protein product: CASSLDLGGQYF.

The V call is TRBV27, the J call TRBJ2-1; 8 bases are a match to TRBD2. After removal of 3 bases from V and 7 bases from J, the junction contained 5 bases not matched to a gene. The V gene's germline CDR1 is MNHEY and CDR2 SMNVEV (reference sequence). This CDR3 spans 14 amino acids. CDR3 nucleotides: TGTGCCAGCAGTTTTGAGCGGGGGTTTAATGAGCAGTTCTTC. Amino acids: CASSFERGFNEQFF.

The chain links TRBV5-1 to TRBJ2-3, with 7 bases fitting TRBD2. Trimming at V came to 4 bases and at J to 3 bases, leaving 11 bases not matched to a gene. The germline CDR1 and CDR2 sequences are SGHRS and YFSETQ. The CDR3 runs to 16 residues. As DNA, the CDR3 is TGCGCCAGCAGCGAGGGAGGAGGACTAGGGACAGATACGCAGTATTTT. It is translated as CASSEGGGLGTDTQYF.

The rearrangement joins TRBV19 to TRBJ2-1, with TRBD2 matching over 7 bases. The V gene's germline CDR1 is LNHDA and CDR2 SQIVND (reference sequence). V lost 7 bases and J lost 0; bases outside the gene matches: 6. The CDR3 has 15 amino acids. Here the CDR3 reads CASKGGGSSYNEQFF. CDR3 DNA: TGTGCCAGTAAAGGAGGCGGGAGCTCCTACAATGAGCAGTTCTTC.

The chain couples TRBV5-4 to TRBJ1-2; 8 bases line up with TRBD1. CDR1 is SGHNT and CDR2 is YYREEE in the germline V gene (reference sequence). Losses at the gene ends were 4 bases for V and 8 bases for J; bases not matched to a gene: 7. The CDR3 runs to 13 residues. The chain's CDR3 is CASSQDRAGGYTF. The CDR3 DNA reads TGTGCCAGCAGCCAGGACAGGGCTGGGGGCTACACCTTC.

V is TRBV11-2 and J is TRBJ1-5, with D possibly matching TRBD1 (6 bases). V lost 5 bases, J lost 5 bases, and 13 bases lay in between. The length of the CDR3 is 14 residues. Germline-derived CDR1 and CDR2 are SGHAT and FQNNGV. CDR3 DNA sequence: TGTGCCAGCAGCCCCGGACAGCGAGATCAGCCCCAGCATTTT. Protein product: CASSPGQRDQPQHF.

The chain couples TRBV5-8 to TRBJ1-5; 7 bases match TRBD1. The CDR3 sequence is 18 residues long. V was clipped by 6 bases and J by 2 bases; unmatched bases: 17. Germline V CDR1 and CDR2: SGHTS, YDEGEE. The CDR3 protein is CASILLRDRLNGNQPQHF. As DNA, the CDR3 is TGTGCCAGCATCCTCCTCCGGGACAGACTTAATGGCAATCAGCCCCAGCATTTT.